The next 19 T cell receptor beta chains were all read from a single sample in a study of blood T cell repertoires in COVID-19 (dated by TCRdb to 2018 to 2021). Libraries were constructed by the immunoSEQ multiplex PCR assay. As stored in TCRdb, this immuneACCESS dataset retains in-frame rearrangements with V and J assigned. A fraction of the clones does not appear; measured against another copy, unresolved V genes explain less than half of the discrepancy, and the remainder lacks a known reason. The sample yields 250,000 to 350,000 clones; approximately 88% were counted once. Around 6.6% of the sample belongs to the ten largest clones. Sequenced input: peripheral blood. These TCRs come from a man between 18 and 29 years old who had recovered from COVID-19.

J is TRBJ1-5 and V is TRBV6-5; D might be TRBD1 (5 bases). Germline V CDR1 and CDR2: MNHEY, SVGAGI. The CDR3 extends over 12 amino acids. V lost 6 bases, J lost 4 bases, and 7 bases lay in between. The CDR3 DNA reads as TGTGCCAGCAGAAAGGGGAATCAGCCCCAGCATTTT. Translating it yields CASRKGNQPQHF.

This clone was counted between two and nine times. V gene TRBV5-1 combines with J gene TRBJ2-7, with D perhaps matching TRBD2 (7 bases). Per the germline V gene, CDR1 is SGHRS and CDR2 is YFSETQ. Deletions cut 3 bases from V and 0 bases from J, with 25 bases between. The CDR3 sequence is 19 residues long. The CDR3 sequence is CASSSRTLGGQDRSYEQYF. CDR3 sequence (DNA): TGCGCCAGCAGCTCCCGTACCTTGGGGGGGCAGGACCGCTCCTACGAGCAGTACTTC.

V and J are TRBV27 and TRBJ2-3; possible D gene TRBD2, 6 bases. Trimming cost V 6 bases and J 2 bases, with 12 bases left between them. The V gene's germline CDR1 is MNHEY and CDR2 SMNVEV (reference sequence). The CDR3 has 14 residues. CDR3 sequence reads: CASSSAGLTDTQYF. The DNA for the CDR3 is TGTGCCAGCAGCTCAGCGGGTCTCACAGATACGCAGTATTTT.

J is TRBJ2-6 and V is TRBV6-1; D may be TRBD1 (6 bases). V was clipped by 3 bases and J by 4 bases, with 10 bases between them. The CDR3 loop spans 15 amino acids. Germline-derived CDR1 and CDR2 are MNHNS and SASEGT. For the CDR3, the DNA is TGTGCCAGCAGTGACCGGACAGCCGGGGCCAACGTCCTGACTTTC. Its translation is CASSDRTAGANVLTF.

V usage is TRBV2 and J usage is TRBJ2-6; no definite D call. The CDR3 consists of 15 residues. CDR1 and CDR2 (germline): SNHLY, FYNNEI. V shed 3 bases and J shed 0 bases, with 6 bases lying between them. Here the CDR3 reads CASSEGRSGANVLTF. CDR3 nucleotide sequence: TGTGCCAGCAGTGAGGGCCGCTCTGGGGCCAACGTCCTGACTTTC. Drawing the rest from reference TRBV2 and TRBJ2-6, the complete variable domain is EPEVTQTPSHQVTQMGQEVILRCVPISNHLYFYWYRQILGQKVEFLVSFYNNEISEKSEIFDDQFSVERPDGSNFTLKIRSTKLEDSAMYFCASSEGRSGANVLTFGAGSRLTVL.

CDR3 coding DNA: TGTGCCAGCAGTTCCCCGGCGCTTATGGGGGCCGGTACGCAGTATTTT. It is translated as CASSSPALMGAGTQYF. The chain joins TRBV27 to TRBJ2-3, with D perhaps TRBD1 (6 bases). The V gene lost 4 bases and the J gene lost 8 bases, with 22 bases spanning the gap. CDR1 is MNHEY, CDR2 SMNVEV, per germline (reference sequence). The CDR3 consists of 16 residues.

The chain has TRBV3-1 (or the pseudogene TRBV3-2) and TRBJ1-2; 7 nucleotides align to TRBD1. CDR3 size: 14 residues. Germline assignment: CDR1 LGHDT and CDR2 YNNKEL (reference sequence). Trimming at V came to 6 bases and at J to 2 bases, leaving 6 bases not matched to a gene. CDR3 DNA: TGTGCCAGCAGGCCCGGGACAGCAAACTATGGCTACACCTTC. Translated, it gives CASRPGTANYGYTF.

The J gene is TRBJ2-2, the V gene TRBV6-5, with TRBD2 as a possible D gene (6 bases). The CDR3 extends over 16 amino acids. Trimming stripped 2 bases from V and 5 bases from J, with 15 bases between. Germline-derived CDR1 and CDR2 are MNHEY and SVGAGI. The CDR3 reads CASSYMPGGGTGELFF. CDR3 nucleotide sequence: TGTGCCAGCAGTTACATGCCAGGAGGAGGGACCGGGGAGCTGTTTTTT.

The rearrangement joins TRBV12-3 or TRBV12-4 to TRBJ2-1, with 8 bases aligning to TRBD2. The CDR3 is 13 residues long. In nucleotides, the CDR3 is TGTGCGCTTGCGGGAGGTCCTTACAATGAGCAGTTCTTC. This sequence encodes CALAGGPYNEQFF.

This sequence joins TRBV5-1 and TRBJ2-3, with TRBD2 matching 12 bases. From germline, CDR1 is SGHRS and CDR2 YFSETQ. The junction had 6 bases not matched to a gene; V was cut back by 4 bases and J by 3 bases. This CDR3 spans 16 amino acids. CDR3 bases: TGCGCCAGCAGCCCGGCAGGACTAGCGGGGACAGATACGCAGTATTTT. Amino acid sequence: CASSPAGLAGTDTQYF. Drawing the rest from reference TRBV5-1 and TRBJ2-3, the complete variable domain is KAGVTQTPRYLIKTRGQQVTLSCSPISGHRSVSWYQQTPGQGLQFLFEYFSETQRNKGNFPGRFSGRQFSNSRSEMNVSTLELGDSALYLCASSPAGLAGTDTQYFGPGTRLTVL.

The rearrangement joins TRBV2 to TRBJ1-5; D is uncertain. This CDR3 is 14 amino acids long. Germline CDR1 reads SNHLY; CDR2 reads FYNNEI. Deletions cut 2 bases from V and 4 bases from J, with 9 bases between. As DNA, the CDR3 is TGTGCCAGCAGTGAAAACAGCTTAAATCAGCCCCAGCATTTT. Protein: CASSENSLNQPQHF. Full variable domain (missing parts from reference TRBV2 and TRBJ1-5): EPEVTQTPSHQVTQMGQEVILRCVPISNHLYFYWYRQILGQKVEFLVSFYNNEISEKSEIFDDQFSVERPDGSNFTLKIRSTKLEDSAMYFCASSENSLNQPQHFGDGTRLSIL.

The chain uses TRBV6-6 and TRBJ1-2, with TRBD1 as a possible D gene (5 bases). With 6 bases removed from V and 5 bases from J, the gap between germline ends came to 19 bases. The CDR3 has 15 residues. Germline CDR1 reads MNHNY; CDR2 reads SVGAGI (reference sequence). CDR3 sequence reads: CASRILGEGFYGYTF. The CDR3 DNA is TGTGCCAGCAGGATCCTGGGGGAGGGGTTTTATGGCTACACCTTC.

V is TRBV5-1 and J is TRBJ2-6; 9 nucleotides match TRBD1. CDR3 size: 18 residues. V lost 3 bases to trimming and J lost 2 bases; unmatched junction nucleotides: 9. CDR1 is SGHRS, CDR2 YFSETQ, per germline. CDR3 sequence: CASSYGQGPLPGANVLTF. The CDR3 coding sequence is TGCGCCAGCAGCTACGGACAGGGGCCACTACCTGGGGCCAACGTCCTGACTTTC.

A few counts support this clone. The rearrangement joins TRBV27 to TRBJ2-7; 7 bases map to TRBD2. The CDR3 extends over 15 amino acids. J lost 6 bases, V lost 3 bases, and 11 bases had no gene match. Germline V gives CDR1 MNHEY, CDR2 SMNVEV (reference sequence). CDR3 nucleotides: TGTGCCAGCAGTTTCTCCTTGGCGGGAGCATCCGAGCAGTACTTC. Amino acids: CASSFSLAGASEQYF.

This rearrangement joins TRBV29-1 to TRBJ2-5, with 15 bases aligning to TRBD2. V trimming: 7 bases; J trimming: 4 bases; junction bases outside the gene matches: 1. Germline CDR1 SQVTM, CDR2 ANQGSEA. This CDR3 comprises 13 residues. The CDR3 coding sequence is TGCAGCGGGACTAGCGGGGGGGGAGAGACCCAGTACTTC. It encodes CSGTSGGGETQYF.

The chain is built from TRBV3-1 (or the pseudogene TRBV3-2) and TRBJ1-2; D not certain. The CDR3 has 15 residues. The germline V and J ends were trimmed by 0 bases and 4 bases, with 12 bases remaining between them. CDR1 and CDR2 (germline): LGHDT, YNNKEL (reference sequence). CDR3 sequence (DNA): TGTGCCAGCAGCCAAGATCGGGGTGAGGGCTATGGCTACACCTTC. Its translation: CASSQDRGEGYGYTF.

The CDR3 nucleotides are TGTGCCACGGGGATGAGACAGGGCTATGAGCAGTTCTTC. Translating it yields CATGMRQGYEQFF. The V call is TRBV10-3, the J call TRBJ2-1; 7 bases agree with TRBD1. The V segment lost 10 bases and the J segment 8 bases; nucleotides outside the gene matches: 11. CDR3 size: 13 residues. The germline V gene has CDR1 ENHRY and CDR2 SYGVKD.

The chain is built from TRBV6-5 and TRBJ2-7; the match to TRBD2 covers 11 bases. This CDR3 spans 14 amino acids. Germline trimming cut 5 bases from V and 3 bases from J; bases unmatched to any gene: 3. CDR1 is MNHEY and CDR2 is SVGAGI in the germline V gene. The CDR3 reads CASSPGLAGYEQYF. CDR3 DNA: TGTGCCAGCAGTCCAGGACTAGCGGGCTACGAGCAGTACTTC.

V and J are TRBV5-6 and TRBJ1-6; 9 bases map to TRBD1. Unmatched junction bases numbered 5, after V lost 4 bases and J lost 6 bases. Per germline, CDR1 SGHDT and CDR2 YYEEEE. The CDR3 length is 15 residues. The DNA for the CDR3 is TGTGCCAGCAGCCAGCCGGACAGGGGTAATTCACCCCTCCACTTT. Protein: CASSQPDRGNSPLHF.